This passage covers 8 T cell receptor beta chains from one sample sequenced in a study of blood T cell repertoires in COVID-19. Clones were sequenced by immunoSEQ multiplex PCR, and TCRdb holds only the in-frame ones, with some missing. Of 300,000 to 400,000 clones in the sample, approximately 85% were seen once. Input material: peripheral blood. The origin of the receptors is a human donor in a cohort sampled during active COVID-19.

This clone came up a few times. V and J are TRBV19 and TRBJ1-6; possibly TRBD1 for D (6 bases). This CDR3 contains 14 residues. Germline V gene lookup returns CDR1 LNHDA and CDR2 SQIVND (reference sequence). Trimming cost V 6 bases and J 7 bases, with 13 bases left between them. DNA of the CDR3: TGTGCCAGTAGGGGATGGCAGGGGAATTCACCCCTCCACTTT. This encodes CASRGWQGNSPLHF. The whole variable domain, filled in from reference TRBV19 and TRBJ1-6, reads DGGITQSPKYLFRKEGQNVTLSCEQNLNHDAMYWYRQDPGQGLRLIYYSQIVNDFQKGDIAEGYSVSREKKESFPLTVTSAQKNPTAFYLCASRGWQGNSPLHFGNGTRLTVT.

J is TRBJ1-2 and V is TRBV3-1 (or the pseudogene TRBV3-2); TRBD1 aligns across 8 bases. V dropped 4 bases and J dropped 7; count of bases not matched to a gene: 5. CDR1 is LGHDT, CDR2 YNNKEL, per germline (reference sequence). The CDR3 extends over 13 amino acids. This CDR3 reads CASSRGQGFGYTF. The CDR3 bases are TGTGCCAGCAGCCGCGGACAGGGTTTTGGCTACACCTTC.

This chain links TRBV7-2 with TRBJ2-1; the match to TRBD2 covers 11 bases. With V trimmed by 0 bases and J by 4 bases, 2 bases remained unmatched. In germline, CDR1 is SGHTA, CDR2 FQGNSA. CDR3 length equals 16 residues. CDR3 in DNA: TGTGCCAGCAGCTTAGCGACTAGCGGGGCATACAATGAGCAGTTCTTC. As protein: CASSLATSGAYNEQFF. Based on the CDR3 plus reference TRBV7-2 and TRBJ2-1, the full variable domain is GAGVSQSPSNKVTEKGKDVELRCDPISGHTALYWYRQSLGQGLEFLIYFQGNSAPDKSGLPSDRFSAERTGGSVSTLTIQRTQQEDSAVYLCASSLATSGAYNEQFFGPGTRLTVL.

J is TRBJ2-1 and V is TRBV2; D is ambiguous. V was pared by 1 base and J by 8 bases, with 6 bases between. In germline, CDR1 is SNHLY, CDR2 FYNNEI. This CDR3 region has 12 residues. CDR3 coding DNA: TGTGCCAGCAGTGAAGACTCTGATGAGCAGTTCTTC. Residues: CASSEDSDEQFF.

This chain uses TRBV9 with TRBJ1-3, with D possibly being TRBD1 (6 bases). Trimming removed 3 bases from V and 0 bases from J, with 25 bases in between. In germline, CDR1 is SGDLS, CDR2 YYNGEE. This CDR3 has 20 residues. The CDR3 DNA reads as TGTGCCAGCAGCGCGAGGGGGAGAGGGGACGGAGGACTCTCTGGAAACACCATATATTTT. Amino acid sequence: CASSARGRGDGGLSGNTIYF.

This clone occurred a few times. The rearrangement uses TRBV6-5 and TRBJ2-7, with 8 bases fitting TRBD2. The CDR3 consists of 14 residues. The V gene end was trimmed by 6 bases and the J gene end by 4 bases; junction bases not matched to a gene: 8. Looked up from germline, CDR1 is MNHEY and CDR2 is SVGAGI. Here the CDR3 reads CASSPGLETYEQYF. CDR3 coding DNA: TGTGCCAGCAGCCCGGGACTAGAGACATACGAGCAGTACTTC.

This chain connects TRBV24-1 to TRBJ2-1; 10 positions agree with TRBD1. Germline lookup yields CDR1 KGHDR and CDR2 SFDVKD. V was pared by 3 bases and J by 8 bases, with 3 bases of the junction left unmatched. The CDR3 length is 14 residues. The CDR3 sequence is CATSDGQGGDEQFF. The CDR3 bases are TGTGCCACCAGTGATGGACAGGGGGGCGATGAGCAGTTCTTC.

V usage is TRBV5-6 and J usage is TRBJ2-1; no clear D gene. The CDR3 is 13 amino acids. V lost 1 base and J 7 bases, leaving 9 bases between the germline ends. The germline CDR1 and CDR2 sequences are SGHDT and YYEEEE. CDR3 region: CASSLLEDNEQFF. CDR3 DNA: TGTGCCAGCAGCTTGCTTGAGGATAATGAGCAGTTCTTC.